The rows below give T cell receptor beta chains drawn from one sample of a study of blood T cell repertoires in COVID-19. Some clones are missing from TCRdb's copy, which holds only in-frame ones; the method was immunoSEQ multiplex PCR. The sample comprises tens of thousands of clones, more than 75% of which are singletons, and roughly 13% rests with the top ten. The specimen sequenced was peripheral blood. These receptors originate from a woman aged 70-85 years in a cohort sampled during active COVID-19. Both conserved end residues are part of each CDR3. The D gene is left open where the match is weak. Expanded clones are given a class, and other clones once, few, many or no size at all.

d_gene: .; v_gene: TRBV18; j_gene: TRBJ2-2; abundance: once; CDR3nt: TGTGCCAGCTCACCGCAAAACGAGCGGGAGCTGTTTTTT; CDR3aa: CASSPQNERELFF
d_gene: TRBD2; v_gene: TRBV11-2; j_gene: TRBJ2-1; abundance: medium-sized; CDR3nt: TGTGCCAGCAGCCCAGGACTAGCGGAGTACAATGAGCAGTTCTTC; CDR3aa: CASSPGLAEYNEQFF
d_gene: .; v_gene: TRBV10-3; j_gene: TRBJ2-1; abundance: .; CDR3nt: TGTGCCATCAGTGACGGACTGAATAACAATGAGCAGTTCTTC; CDR3aa: CAISDGLNNNEQFF
d_gene: TRBD1; v_gene: TRBV6-5; j_gene: TRBJ1-6; abundance: .; CDR3nt: TGTGCCAGCAGCCGGGAGGGGGCAGGGTCACCCCTCCACTTT; CDR3aa: CASSREGAGSPLHF
d_gene: .; v_gene: TRBV6-2/TRBV6-3; j_gene: TRBJ1-1; abundance: .; CDR3nt: TGTGCCAGCAGTTCTGACATGAACACTGAAGCTTTCTTT; CDR3aa: CASSSDMNTEAFF
d_gene: .; v_gene: TRBV30; j_gene: TRBJ2-7; abundance: .; CDR3nt: TGTGCCTGGAGTGGACTGAGGAGCTCCTACGAGCAGTACTTC; CDR3aa: CAWSGLRSSYEQYF
d_gene: TRBD2; v_gene: TRBV7-2; j_gene: TRBJ2-3; abundance: .; CDR3nt: TGTGCCAGCAGCTTGGCCCCTAGCGGGGGCACAGATACGCAGTATTTT; CDR3aa: CASSLAPSGGTDTQYF
d_gene: TRBD2; v_gene: TRBV7-2; j_gene: TRBJ2-1; abundance: few; CDR3nt: TGTGCCAGCAGCGAGACTAGCGACAGAGAGCAGTTCTTC; CDR3aa: CASSETSDREQFF
d_gene: .; v_gene: TRBV24-1; j_gene: TRBJ2-2; abundance: .; CDR3nt: TGTGCCACCAGTGATTTACGGGTTTTAGGCGGGGAGCTGTTTTTT; CDR3aa: CATSDLRVLGGELFF
d_gene: .; v_gene: TRBV4-2; j_gene: TRBJ2-3; abundance: .; CDR3nt: TGTGCCAGCAGCCAAGTTTCCCTAGGAGGGACAGATACGCAGTATTTT; CDR3aa: CASSQVSLGGTDTQYF
d_gene: .; v_gene: TRBV2; j_gene: TRBJ2-1; abundance: .; CDR3nt: TGTGCCAGCAGTGAAGAGGGGCAGCAACAGTTCTTC; CDR3aa: CASSEEGQQQFF
d_gene: .; v_gene: TRBV5-1; j_gene: TRBJ2-3; abundance: .; CDR3nt: TGCGCCAGCAGCTTGGTCTTGTGGGGAGATGCGCAGTATTTT; CDR3aa: CASSLVLWGDAQYF
d_gene: .; v_gene: TRBV5-1; j_gene: TRBJ1-2; abundance: .; CDR3nt: TGCGCCAGCAGCTTGCCCGCGGTTCAATATGGCTACACCTTC; CDR3aa: CASSLPAVQYGYTF
d_gene: .; v_gene: TRBV30; j_gene: TRBJ1-2; abundance: .; CDR3nt: TGTGCCTGGAGTACGGGGGACTCAAACTATGGCTACACCTTC; CDR3aa: CAWSTGDSNYGYTF
d_gene: .; v_gene: TRBV24-1; j_gene: TRBJ2-5; abundance: .; CDR3nt: TGTGCCACCAGTGCGGTGGCAGGAGCGGCCCAGTACTTC; CDR3aa: CATSAVAGAAQYF
d_gene: TRBD1; v_gene: TRBV29-1; j_gene: TRBJ1-1; abundance: .; CDR3nt: TGCAGCGGGCGGGCGACAGGGCAGGTAGCTTTCTTT; CDR3aa: CSGRATGQVAFF
d_gene: .; v_gene: TRBV15; j_gene: TRBJ1-5; abundance: .; CDR3nt: TGTGCCACCAGCAGAGGAGGTGGCAATCAGCCCCAGCATTTT; CDR3aa: CATSRGGGNQPQHF
d_gene: .; v_gene: TRBV12-3/TRBV12-4; j_gene: TRBJ1-2; abundance: .; CDR3nt: TGTGCCAGCAGTGGTGACAGGTACTATGGCTACACCTTC; CDR3aa: CASSGDRYYGYTF
d_gene: TRBD1; v_gene: TRBV10-3; j_gene: TRBJ2-7; abundance: .; CDR3nt: TGTGCCATCACGGGACAGGGATCCTCCTACGAGCAGTACTTC; CDR3aa: CAITGQGSSYEQYF
d_gene: TRBD2; v_gene: TRBV7-2; j_gene: TRBJ2-1; abundance: once; CDR3nt: TGTGCCAGCAGCTTATGGCTAGCGGGAGAGAATGAGCAGTTCTTC; CDR3aa: CASSLWLAGENEQFF
d_gene: TRBD2; v_gene: TRBV18; j_gene: TRBJ2-7; abundance: .; CDR3nt: TGTGCCAGCTCACGACCGGGACTAGCGGAGAACGAGCAGTACTTC; CDR3aa: CASSRPGLAENEQYF
d_gene: TRBD2; v_gene: TRBV7-3; j_gene: TRBJ2-3; abundance: .; CDR3nt: TGTGCCAGCAGCTTAAACCCGACTAGCGGGAATCCAGATACGCAGTATTTT; CDR3aa: CASSLNPTSGNPDTQYF
d_gene: TRBD2; v_gene: TRBV4-3; j_gene: TRBJ2-5; abundance: .; CDR3nt: TGCGCCAGCAGCCCCGGGACTAGGGAAGGAGAGACCCAGTACTTC; CDR3aa: CASSPGTREGETQYF
d_gene: TRBD2; v_gene: TRBV6-1; j_gene: TRBJ2-1; abundance: .; CDR3nt: TGTGCCAGCAGTGAGGGTTTGGGGGAGGGCTACAATGAGCAGTTCTTC; CDR3aa: CASSEGLGEGYNEQFF
d_gene: .; v_gene: TRBV10-3; j_gene: TRBJ1-5; abundance: few; CDR3nt: TGTGCCATCAAGGCGGATGGCAATCAGCCCCAGCATTTT; CDR3aa: CAIKADGNQPQHF
d_gene: .; v_gene: TRBV29-1; j_gene: TRBJ1-1; abundance: .; CDR3nt: TGCAGCGTTCGTGTGAACACTGAAGCTTTCTTT; CDR3aa: CSVRVNTEAFF
d_gene: .; v_gene: TRBV2; j_gene: TRBJ1-2; abundance: .; CDR3nt: TGTGCCGTACAGGATGTGGACTATGGCTACACCTTC; CDR3aa: CAVQDVDYGYTF
d_gene: TRBD2; v_gene: TRBV5-5; j_gene: TRBJ2-2; abundance: few; CDR3nt: TGTGCCAGCACCACAAGCGGGAGAGGGACCGGGGAGCTGTTTTTT; CDR3aa: CASTTSGRGTGELFF
d_gene: TRBD1; v_gene: TRBV19; j_gene: TRBJ2-1; abundance: .; CDR3nt: TGTGCCAGTAGTTTGGGACAGGGACGGAATGAGCAGTTCTTC; CDR3aa: CASSLGQGRNEQFF
d_gene: TRBD2; v_gene: TRBV30; j_gene: TRBJ2-1; abundance: .; CDR3nt: TGTGCCTGGACGGTAGCGGGAGATGTCTACAATGAGCAGTTCTTC; CDR3aa: CAWTVAGDVYNEQFF
d_gene: .; v_gene: TRBV10-3; j_gene: TRBJ2-7; abundance: .; CDR3nt: TGTGCCATCAGTGAGTCGGTAGCCAGGGCCTACGAGCAGTACTTC; CDR3aa: CAISESVARAYEQYF
d_gene: TRBD1; v_gene: TRBV5-6; j_gene: TRBJ1-4; abundance: .; CDR3nt: TGTGCCAGCAGCCGCGGGACAGGGGTTTGGGCAACTAATGAAAAACTGTTTTTT; CDR3aa: CASSRGTGVWATNEKLFF
d_gene: .; v_gene: TRBV18; j_gene: TRBJ2-2; abundance: .; CDR3nt: TGTGCCAGCTCACCGGCAGGAACCGGGGAGCTGTTTTTT; CDR3aa: CASSPAGTGELFF
d_gene: .; v_gene: TRBV2; j_gene: TRBJ1-4; abundance: .; CDR3nt: TGTGCCAGCAGTGAGTTTAGGGACACAGCAACTAATGAAAAACTGTTTTTT; CDR3aa: CASSEFRDTATNEKLFF
d_gene: .; v_gene: TRBV7-2; j_gene: TRBJ1-2; abundance: .; CDR3nt: TGTGCCAGCAGCTATGGGGCCGGGAACTATGGCTACACCTTC; CDR3aa: CASSYGAGNYGYTF
d_gene: .; v_gene: TRBV7-2; j_gene: TRBJ2-3; abundance: .; CDR3nt: TGTGCCAGCAGCTTAGGGCCCACGGATACGCAGTATTTT; CDR3aa: CASSLGPTDTQYF
d_gene: .; v_gene: TRBV7-2; j_gene: TRBJ2-1; abundance: .; CDR3nt: TGTGCCAGCAGCCCCGGACTTTTTGGTTACAATGAGCAGTTCTTC; CDR3aa: CASSPGLFGYNEQFF
d_gene: TRBD2; v_gene: TRBV7-2; j_gene: TRBJ2-3; abundance: .; CDR3nt: TGTGCCAGCAGCCTTAGCGGGAATACAGATACGCAGTATTTT; CDR3aa: CASSLSGNTDTQYF
d_gene: .; v_gene: TRBV2; j_gene: TRBJ1-6; abundance: .; CDR3nt: TGTGCCAGCCGGGGGAGCTCCTATAATTCACCCCTCCACTTT; CDR3aa: CASRGSSYNSPLHF
d_gene: .; v_gene: TRBV20-1; j_gene: TRBJ2-5; abundance: once; CDR3nt: TGCAGCTGGCCAGGGTTTGAGACCCAGTACTTC; CDR3aa: CSWPGFETQYF
d_gene: .; v_gene: TRBV18; j_gene: TRBJ2-7; abundance: .; CDR3nt: TGTGCCAGCTCACCAGACCAGGGTGGCGAGCAGTACTTC; CDR3aa: CASSPDQGGEQYF
d_gene: TRBD2; v_gene: TRBV6-5; j_gene: TRBJ2-3; abundance: .; CDR3nt: TGTGCCAGCAGGCTAGCGGGAGGGGGAGATACGCAGTATTTT; CDR3aa: CASRLAGGGDTQYF
d_gene: .; v_gene: TRBV19; j_gene: TRBJ1-5; abundance: .; CDR3nt: TGTGCCAGTAGTATTGATGGAAGGGGGTGGAATCAGCCCCAGCATTTT; CDR3aa: CASSIDGRGWNQPQHF
d_gene: TRBD2; v_gene: TRBV9; j_gene: TRBJ2-2; abundance: .; CDR3nt: TGTGCCAGCAGCGTAGTAGGGAGGGCCCCCGGGGAGCTGTTTTTT; CDR3aa: CASSVVGRAPGELFF
d_gene: .; v_gene: TRBV30; j_gene: TRBJ1-5; abundance: .; CDR3nt: TGTGCCTGGAGTGTAAATAGTTATCAGCCCCAGCATTTT; CDR3aa: CAWSVNSYQPQHF
d_gene: .; v_gene: TRBV10-3; j_gene: TRBJ2-2; abundance: .; CDR3nt: TGTGCCATCAGTGAGAAGGGGGGACTATTACTCAAATCGAACACCGGGGAGCTGTTTTTT; CDR3aa: CAISEKGGLLLKSNTGELFF
d_gene: TRBD1; v_gene: TRBV25-1; j_gene: TRBJ2-7; abundance: .; CDR3nt: TGTGCCAGCAGTGGGACAGGGGTCTACGAGCAGTACTTC; CDR3aa: CASSGTGVYEQYF
d_gene: TRBD1; v_gene: TRBV10-3; j_gene: TRBJ1-2; abundance: .; CDR3nt: TGTGCCACGAAACCACAGGGGGAGAGCTATGGCTACACCTTC; CDR3aa: CATKPQGESYGYTF
d_gene: .; v_gene: TRBV11-2; j_gene: TRBJ1-5; abundance: .; CDR3nt: TGTGCCAGCAGCTTTCGATGGTTTCGGGGTCAGCCCCAGCATTTT; CDR3aa: CASSFRWFRGQPQHF
d_gene: TRBD2; v_gene: TRBV9; j_gene: TRBJ2-7; abundance: .; CDR3nt: TGTGCCAGCGGTACGGGGGGACTAGCGACACACGAGCAGTACTTC; CDR3aa: CASGTGGLATHEQYF
d_gene: .; v_gene: TRBV5-4; j_gene: TRBJ2-2; abundance: .; CDR3nt: TGTGCCAGCACCCTGGGTAGCGGCACCGGGGAGCTGTTTTTT; CDR3aa: CASTLGSGTGELFF
d_gene: TRBD2; v_gene: TRBV20-1; j_gene: TRBJ2-1; abundance: .; CDR3nt: TGCAGTGCTAGTCCCGGGACTAGCGGATACAATGAGCAGTTCTTC; CDR3aa: CSASPGTSGYNEQFF
d_gene: .; v_gene: TRBV4-2; j_gene: TRBJ1-5; abundance: once; CDR3nt: TGTGCCAGCAGCCAGAATGGGGGCGGATACAATCAGCCCCAGCATTTT; CDR3aa: CASSQNGGGYNQPQHF
d_gene: TRBD2; v_gene: TRBV28; j_gene: TRBJ2-7; abundance: .; CDR3nt: TGTGCCAGCATAGCCTCGGGACTAGCGACCTACGAGCAGTACTTC; CDR3aa: CASIASGLATYEQYF
d_gene: .; v_gene: TRBV6-1; j_gene: TRBJ1-2; abundance: .; CDR3nt: TGTGCCAGCAGTGAGGGGGGTAACTATGGCTACACCTTC; CDR3aa: CASSEGGNYGYTF